A selection of T cell receptor beta chains follows, all from one sample in a study of a mutant IDH1 vaccine in newly diagnosed glioma. Data came from immunoSEQ multiplex PCR; TCRdb stores just in-frame clones and leaves some out. The sample holds some 15,000 clones; around 91% are singletons and the top ten take approximately 10%. The sequencing used PBMCs, collected from a glioma patient treated with radiotherapy, temozolomide or both. These receptors were obtained from a woman between 40 and 55 years old with glioma. Some clones in this sample may be carry-over from other donors' samples. Both conserved end residues are part of each CDR3. The D gene is left open where the match is weak. Size tells how often a clone was seen (once, few, many) or the class of an expanded clone, and some rows leave it out.

>.|TRBJ2-6|TRBV5-1|.
TGCGCCAGCTTGGAGGCTGGGGCCAACGTCCTGACTTTC
CASLEAGANVLTF
>once|TRBJ2-1|TRBV7-2|TRBD1
TGTGCCAGCAGCCCTCAGGGGGCTCGCAATGAGCAGTTCTTC
CASSPQGARNEQFF
>.|TRBJ1-2|TRBV6-1|.
TGTGCCAGCAGTCGCGGACAGCCGTATGGCTACACCTTC
CASSRGQPYGYTF
>.|TRBJ2-3|TRBV2|.
TGTGCCAGCTTGACCGGAGGGGTTAGGAATACGCAGTATTTT
CASLTGGVRNTQYF
>.|TRBJ2-3|TRBV9|.
TGTGCCAGCAGCTGGGGGCAGCGAAGCACAGATACGCAGTATTTT
CASSWGQRSTDTQYF
>.|TRBJ1-3|TRBV6-5|TRBD1
TGTGCCAGCAGACCGGCAGGGACAGGGAAATACACCATATATTTT
CASRPAGTGKYTIYF
>.|TRBJ2-3|TRBV6-4|.
TGTGCCAGCAGTGACACCAGCACAGATACGCAGTATTTT
CASSDTSTDTQYF
>.|TRBJ2-7|TRBV27|.
TGTGCCAGCAGCTCCGGGACACGGATCTACGAGCAGTACTTC
CASSSGTRIYEQYF
>.|TRBJ2-7|TRBV7-9|TRBD1
TGTGCCAGCAGCAAAACCGGGACAGGCCTCAACTACGAGCAGTACTTC
CASSKTGTGLNYEQYF
>.|TRBJ2-1|TRBV5-4|TRBD2
TGTGCCAGCAGCTCAGGACTAGCGGGAGCTCCTAACAATGAGCAGTTCTTC
CASSSGLAGAPNNEQFF
>.|TRBJ1-1|TRBV9|.
TGTGCCAGCAGCGTCGGCGGCAGAATGAACACTGAAGCTTTCTTT
CASSVGGRMNTEAFF
>.|TRBJ1-4|TRBV5-6|.
TGTGCCAGCAGCTTGATCAGGGCCCCAACTAATGAAAAACTGTTTTTT
CASSLIRAPTNEKLFF
>.|TRBJ2-2|TRBV2|.
TGTGCCAGCAACCTCGGGGCCCGGGGCGGGGAGCTGTTTTTT
CASNLGARGGELFF
>.|TRBJ2-1|TRBV2|TRBD2
TGTGCCAGCAGCACCACTAGCGGTGAGCAGTTCTTC
CASSTTSGEQFF
>.|TRBJ2-2|TRBV7-9|.
TGTGCCAGCAGCCACCATATGGGGCGCGGGGAGCTGTTTTTT
CASSHHMGRGELFF
>.|TRBJ1-3|TRBV6-1|.
TGTGCCAGCCATAACAGGCTGGGAAACACCATATATTTT
CASHNRLGNTIYF
>.|TRBJ2-7|TRBV11-2|.
TGTGCCAGCACCCTTACGACAGGATCCTACGAGCAGTACTTC
CASTLTTGSYEQYF
>.|TRBJ1-1|TRBV6-5|.
TGTGCCAGCACCGATGCGGAGAAGAACACTGAAGCTTTCTTT
CASTDAEKNTEAFF
>few|TRBJ1-1|TRBV9|.
TGTGCCAGCAGCGTAGCCAGTTCGGGAACTGAAGCTTTCTTT
CASSVASSGTEAFF
>.|TRBJ2-1|TRBV6-6|.
TGTGCCAGCAGTTACCGAGGGACGGACTCCTACAATGAGCAGTTCTTC
CASSYRGTDSYNEQFF
>.|TRBJ2-7|TRBV18|.
TGTGCCAGCTCACCACAGGGATCTCCCTACGAGCAGTACTTC
CASSPQGSPYEQYF
>.|TRBJ1-6|TRBV30|TRBD1
TGTGCCTGGACCCGAGGACAGGTTAATTCACCCCTCCACTTT
CAWTRGQVNSPLHF
>.|TRBJ2-7|TRBV5-6|.
TGTGCCAGCAGCCTGACTCTTAAATACGAGCAGTACTTC
CASSLTLKYEQYF
>.|TRBJ2-7|TRBV29-1|TRBD2
TGCAGCGTGAAGGGACTAGCGGGATACTACGAGCAGTACTTC
CSVKGLAGYYEQYF
>.|TRBJ2-7|TRBV5-6|.
TGTGCCAGCATAGAGCGGAGATCCCACGAGCAGTACTTC
CASIERRSHEQYF
>.|TRBJ2-2|TRBV19|.
TGTGCCAGTAGTTCAGGACAGATACACACCGGGGAGCTGTTTTTT
CASSSGQIHTGELFF
>.|TRBJ1-2|TRBV28|.
TGTGCCAGCCGAGACAGTAACTATGGCTACACCTTC
CASRDSNYGYTF
>.|TRBJ1-2|TRBV2|TRBD1
TGTGCCAGCAGGGCAAACAGGGGGATTATTTCGGGCTACACCTTC
CASRANRGIISGYTF
>once|TRBJ2-7|TRBV11-2|.
TGTGCCAGCAGCTCTAGGACAATCTCCTACGAGCAGTACTTC
CASSSRTISYEQYF
>.|TRBJ2-7|TRBV2|.
TGTGCCAGCCGCCTCGCGGGCCACGAGCAGTACTTC
CASRLAGHEQYF
>.|TRBJ2-3|TRBV10-2|.
TGCGCCAGCAGTGTAGCGGATACGCAGTATTTT
CASSVADTQYF
>once|TRBJ1-6|TRBV19|TRBD1
TGTGCCAGTAGTTCCGCGGGACAGCGCTATAATTCACCCCTCCACTTT
CASSSAGQRYNSPLHF
>.|TRBJ2-3|TRBV5-8|.
TGTGCCAGCAGCGACGTCACAGGGAGACGCACAGATACGCAGTATTTT
CASSDVTGRRTDTQYF
>.|TRBJ1-5|TRBV6-1|TRBD1
TGTGCCAGCAGTGAATTCCTTGGGACAGGGTCTCAGCCCCAGCATTTT
CASSEFLGTGSQPQHF
>.|TRBJ1-5|TRBV6-5|TRBD1
TGTGCCAGCAGCCAAGACAGGGGTAATCAGCCCCAGCATTTT
CASSQDRGNQPQHF
>.|TRBJ1-2|TRBV6-1|TRBD1
TGTGCCAGCAGTGTGACAGGGGGCGTCACCTATGGCTACACCTTC
CASSVTGGVTYGYTF
>.|TRBJ1-2|TRBV27|.
TGTGCCAGCAGTTCGCTACGGTGGTATGGCTACACCTTC
CASSSLRWYGYTF
>.|TRBJ2-3|TRBV10-1|TRBD2
TGCGCCAGCAGCGGTATTGAATCTTGGGGCGGGGGTCGATTCGACACAGATACGCAGTATTTT
CASSGIESWGGGRFDTDTQYF
>.|TRBJ2-6|TRBV6-5|.
TGTGCCAGCAGTTCTCAGGGAGCTGGGGCCAACGTCCTGACTTTC
CASSSQGAGANVLTF
>.|TRBJ2-5|TRBV6-5|.
TGTGCCAGCAGTTACTATACGGGTAACCAAGAGACCCAGTACTTC
CASSYYTGNQETQYF
>.|TRBJ1-1|TRBV5-1|.
TGCGCCAGCAGCTTCCGGGTAGGGGGGTACACTGAAGCTTTCTTT
CASSFRVGGYTEAFF
>.|TRBJ2-5|TRBV4-1|.
TGCGCCAGCAGCCAAGGAGTCAGGGTTGAGGCCCAGTACTTC
CASSQGVRVEAQYF
>.|TRBJ2-7|TRBV6-5|.
TGTGCCAGCAGTTATGGTCAGCTTGATCCCTACGAGCAGTACTTC
CASSYGQLDPYEQYF
>.|TRBJ1-4|TRBV11-2|TRBD1
TGTGCCAGCAGCCCTCGGACAGGGGGGGAGAAACTGTTTTTT
CASSPRTGGEKLFF
>.|TRBJ1-3|TRBV6-1|.
TGTGCCAGCAGTGAATACAGCGGCACCTCTGGAAACACCATATATTTT
CASSEYSGTSGNTIYF
>.|TRBJ1-1|TRBV18|TRBD1
TGTGCCAGCTCACCGCGGACAGGGAGGAACACTGAAGCTTTCTTT
CASSPRTGRNTEAFF
>.|TRBJ2-1|TRBV5-1|TRBD1
TGCGCCAGCAGCTTGGAGGGACAGTACTCTGTTAACAATGAGCAGTTCTTC
CASSLEGQYSVNNEQFF
>.|TRBJ2-4|TRBV6-5|.
TGTGCCAGCAGTTACTTAGGAGGTGGCGCCAAAAACATTCAGTACTTC
CASSYLGGGAKNIQYF
>.|TRBJ2-2|TRBV18|.
TGTGCCAGCTCCTCGAACACCGGGGAGCTGTTTTTT
CASSSNTGELFF
>.|TRBJ2-3|TRBV2|TRBD2
TGTGCCAGCAGCAGGACTAGCGGGGGCCAATCGGCAGATACGCAGTATTTT
CASSRTSGGQSADTQYF
>.|TRBJ2-7|TRBV5-6|.
TGTGCCAGCAGTACTACCTCCCAGAACGAGCAGTACTTC
CASSTTSQNEQYF
>.|TRBJ1-2|TRBV6-1|.
TGTGCCAGCTTATGGTCCTATGGCTACACCTTC
CASLWSYGYTF
>.|TRBJ2-7|TRBV14|TRBD1
TGTGCCAGCAGCCTACTGACAGGGGGGTTTGGCGAGCAGTACTTC
CASSLLTGGFGEQYF